This T cell receptor beta chain was obtained from a study of chemoradiotherapy in HPV16-positive cancers. Over chemoradiotherapy, repertoires were sampled more than once. Repertoires were generated with immunoSEQ multiplex PCR, while TCRdb's copy carries only in-frame clones and drops some. The sample holds tens of thousands of clones, about 90% seen once. This CDR3 contains 17 residues. Germline lookup yields CDR1 SGHVS and CDR2 FNYEAQ. The V gene lost 5 bases and the J gene lost 5 bases, with 24 bases spanning the gap. The chain has TRBV7-6 and TRBJ2-5, with D tentatively TRBD1 or TRBD2 (5 bases each). The receptor was derived from a human donor with HPV-associated anogenital cancer. The material sequenced was blood, taken from a patient who underwent chemoradiotherapy. This CDR3 is CASSRTDLGRDGETQYF. The CDR3 DNA reads as TGTGCCAGCAGCCGAACCGATTTGGGACGGGATGGTGAGACCCAGTACTTC.